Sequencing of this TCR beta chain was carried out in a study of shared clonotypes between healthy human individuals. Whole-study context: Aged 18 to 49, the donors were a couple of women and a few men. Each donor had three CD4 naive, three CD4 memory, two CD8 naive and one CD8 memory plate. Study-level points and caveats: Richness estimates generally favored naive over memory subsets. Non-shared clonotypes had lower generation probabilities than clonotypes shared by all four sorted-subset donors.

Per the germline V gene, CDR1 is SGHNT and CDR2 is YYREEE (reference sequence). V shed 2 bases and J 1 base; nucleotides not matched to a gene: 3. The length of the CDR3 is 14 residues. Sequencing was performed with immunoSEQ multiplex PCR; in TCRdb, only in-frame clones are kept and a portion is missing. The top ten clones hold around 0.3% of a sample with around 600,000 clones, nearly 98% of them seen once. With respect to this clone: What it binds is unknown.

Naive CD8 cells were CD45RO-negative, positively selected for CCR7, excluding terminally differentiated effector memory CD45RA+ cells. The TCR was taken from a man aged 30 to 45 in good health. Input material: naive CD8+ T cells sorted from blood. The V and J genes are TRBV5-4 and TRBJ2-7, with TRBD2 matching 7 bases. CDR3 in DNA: TGTGCCAGCAGCTTCGGACTAGGGTCCTACGAGCAGTACTTC. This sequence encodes CASSFGLGSYEQYF.